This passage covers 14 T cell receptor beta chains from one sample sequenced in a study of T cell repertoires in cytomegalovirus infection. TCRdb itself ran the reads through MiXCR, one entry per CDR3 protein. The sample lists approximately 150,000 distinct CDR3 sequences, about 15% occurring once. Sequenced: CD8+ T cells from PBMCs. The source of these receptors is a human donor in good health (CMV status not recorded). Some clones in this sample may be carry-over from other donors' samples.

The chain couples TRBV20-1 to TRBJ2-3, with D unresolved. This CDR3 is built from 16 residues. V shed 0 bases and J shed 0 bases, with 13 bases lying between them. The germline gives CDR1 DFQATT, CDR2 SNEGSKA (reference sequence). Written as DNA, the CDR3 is TGCAGTGCTAGAGATAGATCGGCCACTAGCACAGATACGCAGTATTTT. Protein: CSARDRSATSTDTQYF.

CDR3 nucleotides: TGTGCCAGCAGCTTTTCAGGGGATCGAACAGATACGCAGTATTTT. It yields the protein CASSFSGDRTDTQYF. The chain recombines TRBV7-2 with TRBJ2-3; D might be TRBD1 (6 bases). Trimming removed 3 bases from V and 3 bases from J, with 13 bases in between. The germline gives CDR1 SGHTA, CDR2 FQGNSA. The CDR3 has 15 residues.

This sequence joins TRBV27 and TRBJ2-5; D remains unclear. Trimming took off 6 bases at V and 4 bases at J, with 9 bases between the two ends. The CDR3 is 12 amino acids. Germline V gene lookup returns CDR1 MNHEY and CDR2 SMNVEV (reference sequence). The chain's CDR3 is CASSDPGETQYF. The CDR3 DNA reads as TGTGCCAGCAGCGACCCTGGAGAGACCCAGTACTTC.

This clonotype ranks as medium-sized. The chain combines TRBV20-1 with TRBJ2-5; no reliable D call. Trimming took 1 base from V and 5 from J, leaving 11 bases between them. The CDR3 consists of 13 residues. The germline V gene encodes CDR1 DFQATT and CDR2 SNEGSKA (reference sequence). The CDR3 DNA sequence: TGCAGTGCTAGAGTGATAGGGCAGGAGACCCAGTACTTC. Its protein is CSARVIGQETQYF.

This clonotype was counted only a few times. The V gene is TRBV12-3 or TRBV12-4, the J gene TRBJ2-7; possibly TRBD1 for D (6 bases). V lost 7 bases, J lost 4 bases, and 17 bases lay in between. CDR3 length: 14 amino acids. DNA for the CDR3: TGTGCCAGCACCTCGTGGGGGCTAGAGTACGAGCAGTACTTC. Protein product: CASTSWGLEYEQYF.

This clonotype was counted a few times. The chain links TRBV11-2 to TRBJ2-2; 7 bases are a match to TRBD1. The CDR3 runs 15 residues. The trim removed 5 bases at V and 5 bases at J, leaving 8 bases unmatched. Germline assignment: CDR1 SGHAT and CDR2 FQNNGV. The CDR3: CASSPQGDLTGELFF. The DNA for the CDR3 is TGTGCCAGCAGCCCGCAGGGGGACCTAACCGGGGAGCTGTTTTTT. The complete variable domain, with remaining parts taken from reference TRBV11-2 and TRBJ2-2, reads EAGVAQSPRYKIIEKRQSVAFWCNPISGHATLYWYQQILGQGPKLLIQFQNNGVVDDSQLPKDRFSAERLKGVDSTLKIQPAKLEDSAVYLCASSPQGDLTGELFFGEGSRLTVL.

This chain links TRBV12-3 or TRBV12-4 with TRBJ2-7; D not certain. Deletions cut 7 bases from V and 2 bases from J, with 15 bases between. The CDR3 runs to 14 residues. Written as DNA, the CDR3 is TGTGCCAGCACCCTGGGAACAGCCGCCTACGAGCAGTACTTC. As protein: CASTLGTAAYEQYF.

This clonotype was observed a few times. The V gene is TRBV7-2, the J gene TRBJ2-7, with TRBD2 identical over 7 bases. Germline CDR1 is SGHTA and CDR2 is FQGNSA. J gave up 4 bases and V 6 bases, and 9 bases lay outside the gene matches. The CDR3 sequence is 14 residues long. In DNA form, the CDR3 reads TGTGCCAGCAGAAGCGGGGCAGGGAAGTACGAGCAGTACTTC. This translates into CASRSGAGKYEQYF.

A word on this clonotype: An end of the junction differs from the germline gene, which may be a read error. CDR3 coding DNA: TGTGCCAGCAGTTACACCATCTCTGGGGCCGACGTCCTGACTTTC. Protein product: CASSYTISGADVLTF. This chain links TRBV6-2 or TRBV6-3 with TRBJ2-6, with a weak D call TRBD1 (5 bases). The germline CDR1 and CDR2 sequences are MNHEY and SVGEGT. There are 15 residues in the CDR3.

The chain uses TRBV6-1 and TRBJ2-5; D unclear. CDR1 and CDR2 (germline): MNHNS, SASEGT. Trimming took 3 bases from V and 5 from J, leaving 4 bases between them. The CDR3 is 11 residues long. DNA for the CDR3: TGTGCCAGCAGTGACCGGGAGACCCAGTACTTC. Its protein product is CASSDRETQYF.

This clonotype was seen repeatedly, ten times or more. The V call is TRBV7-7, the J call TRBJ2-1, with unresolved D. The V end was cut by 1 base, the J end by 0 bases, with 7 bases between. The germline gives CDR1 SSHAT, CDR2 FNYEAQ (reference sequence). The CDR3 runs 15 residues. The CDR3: CASSLGDSSYNEQFF. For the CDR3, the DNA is TGTGCCAGCAGCTTAGGAGATTCCTCCTACAATGAGCAGTTCTTC.

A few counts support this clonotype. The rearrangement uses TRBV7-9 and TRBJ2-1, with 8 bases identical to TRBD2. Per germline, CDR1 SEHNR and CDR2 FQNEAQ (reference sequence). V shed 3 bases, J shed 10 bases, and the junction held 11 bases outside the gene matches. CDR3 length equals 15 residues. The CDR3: CASSFSGSLGQEQFF. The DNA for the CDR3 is TGTGCCAGCAGCTTCAGCGGGAGCCTTGGGCAGGAGCAGTTCTTC.

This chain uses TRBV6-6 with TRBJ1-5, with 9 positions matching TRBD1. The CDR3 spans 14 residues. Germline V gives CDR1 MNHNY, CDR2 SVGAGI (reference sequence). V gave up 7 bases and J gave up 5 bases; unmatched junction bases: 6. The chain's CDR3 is CASTYGQGYQPQHF. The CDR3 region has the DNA TGTGCCAGCACCTACGGACAGGGGTATCAGCCCCAGCATTTT.

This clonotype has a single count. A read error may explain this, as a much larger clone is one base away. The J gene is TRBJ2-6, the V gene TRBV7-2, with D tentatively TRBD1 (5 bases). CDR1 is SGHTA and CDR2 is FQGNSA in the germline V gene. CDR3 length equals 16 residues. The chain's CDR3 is CASSLERSSGANGLTF. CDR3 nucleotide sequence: TGTGCCAGCAGCTTAGAGAGGAGCTCTGGGGCCAACGGCCTGACTTTC.